Below are 28 T cell receptor beta chains sequenced from a single sample in a study of T cells after yellow fever vaccination. A single record per CDR3 protein comes from TCRdb applying MiXCR to the 5' RACE reads. The sample lists about 260,000 distinct CDR3 sequences, more than 3.5% seen once, with 15% to 20% in the top ten. Specimen: PBMCs, collected 15 days after the yellow fever booster vaccination. These receptors were taken from a man in his late teens or twenties who received the YFV17D yellow fever vaccine.

This clonotype was recorded many times. The chain is built from TRBV4-2 and TRBJ2-3, with 7 nucleotides matching TRBD1. Trimming cost V 1 base and J 2 bases; bases outside gene matches: 3. The CDR3 sequence is 15 residues long. Germline CDR1 reads LGHNA; CDR2 reads YNFKEQ. This chain's CDR3 is CASSQGDRNTDTQYF. The CDR3, as DNA: TGTGCCAGCAGCCAAGGGGACAGAAACACAGATACGCAGTATTTT.

This clonotype was seen repeatedly, ten times or more. The V call is TRBV5-1, the J call TRBJ2-5, with D perhaps matching TRBD1 (6 bases). Trimming took 4 bases from V and 0 from J, leaving 13 bases between them. Per germline, CDR1 SGHRS and CDR2 YFSETQ. The CDR3 is made up of 15 amino acids. The CDR3 loop is CASSQGGQYQETQYF. The DNA of the CDR3 is TGCGCCAGCAGCCAGGGCGGACAGTACCAAGAGACCCAGTACTTC.

This clonotype has a count of ten or more. The J gene is TRBJ2-7, the V gene TRBV7-2; D possibly uses TRBD1 or TRBD2 (5 bases each). The germline V and J ends were trimmed by 1 base and 2 bases, with 9 bases remaining between them. From germline, CDR1 is SGHTA and CDR2 FQGNSA. This CDR3 contains 14 residues. CDR3 sequence (DNA): TGTGCCAGCAGCTTAGGTGGGGGAACCTACGAGCAGTACTTC. This codes for CASSLGGGTYEQYF.

This clonotype was counted at least ten times. The rearrangement links TRBV6-1 to TRBJ2-5; no definite D call. Germline V lookup: CDR1 MNHNS, CDR2 SASEGT. The CDR3 spans 16 residues. The V and J ends lost 4 bases and 1 base respectively, with 16 bases between them. The chain's CDR3 is CASSVLGTVSQETQYF. CDR3 bases: TGTGCCAGCAGTGTTCTTGGTACAGTTTCCCAAGAGACCCAGTACTTC.

This clonotype was found many times. The chain has TRBV12-3 or TRBV12-4 and TRBJ1-1; D gene uncertain. The CDR3 is 11 residues long. Trimming pared 4 bases from V and 6 bases from J, leaving 6 bases between. CDR3 DNA: TGTGCCAGCAGTTCTGGTTCTGAAGCTTTCTTT. This encodes CASSSGSEAFF.

There are a few counts of this clonotype. This chain joins TRBV5-4 and TRBJ2-3; the match to TRBD1 covers 9 bases. The CDR3 has 15 amino acids. CDR1 SGHNT and CDR2 YYREEE come from the germline V gene (reference sequence). V was clipped by 4 bases and J by 2 bases; unmatched bases: 5. The CDR3 is CASSNGQGTTDTQYF. The CDR3 bases are TGTGCCAGCAGCAACGGACAGGGGACCACAGATACGCAGTATTTT.

This clonotype was counted many times. The V gene is TRBV7-2, the J gene TRBJ2-2, with D uncertain. The CDR3 spans 14 residues. V was pared by 5 bases and J by 3 bases, with 10 bases between. The germline V gene has CDR1 SGHTA and CDR2 FQGNSA. CDR3 bases: TGTGCCAGCAGCGTAAATTCGTACACCGGGGAGCTGTTTTTT. This sequence encodes CASSVNSYTGELFF.

The table lists this clonotype with many counts. The CDR3 nucleotides are TGTGCCAGCAGTTTTAGGGTCAACTATGGCTACACCTTC. Protein sequence: CASSFRVNYGYTF. The genes are TRBV12-3 or TRBV12-4 and TRBJ1-2; no firm D call. The CDR3 has 13 residues. Trimming cost V 3 bases and J 2 bases, with 7 bases left between them.

In its sample, this clonotype was seen many times. The chain recombines TRBV20-1 with TRBJ2-5, with unresolved D. The germline V and J ends were trimmed by 5 bases and 2 bases, with 18 bases remaining between them. CDR3 length: 15 residues. Germline CDR1 DFQATT, CDR2 SNEGSKA (reference sequence). The DNA for the CDR3 is TGCAGTGCTTTAGACCCCACGCGCCTACAAGAGACCCAGTACTTC. Encoded protein: CSALDPTRLQETQYF.

There are many counts of this clonotype. The chain is built from TRBV5-1 and TRBJ2-3; D uncertain. V was shortened by 2 bases and J by 2 bases, with 12 bases between the two germline ends. CDR1 and CDR2 from the germline V gene are SGHRS and YFSETQ. The CDR3 is 15 residues long. As DNA, the CDR3 is TGCGCCAGCAGCTTTTCGGACCCCTACACAGATACGCAGTATTTT. This encodes CASSFSDPYTDTQYF.

This clonotype was counted at least ten times. V is TRBV5-1 and J is TRBJ2-3; D is ambiguous. This CDR3 has 13 residues. Per germline, CDR1 SGHRS and CDR2 YFSETQ. The germline V and J ends were trimmed by 5 bases and 5 bases, with 12 bases remaining between them. The CDR3 DNA reads as TGCGCCAGCAGGGCCGCAAGAGGAGATACGCAGTATTTT. Translated, it gives CASRAARGDTQYF.

The sample holds many counts of this clonotype. This chain connects TRBV6-5 to TRBJ2-3; 10 nucleotides line up with TRBD1. Germline trimming cut 5 bases from V and 4 bases from J; bases unmatched to any gene: 6. Germline assignment: CDR1 MNHEY and CDR2 SVGAGI. The CDR3 runs to 15 residues. The CDR3 coding sequence is TGTGCCAGCAGTGCATGGACAGGGGGAGCAGATACGCAGTATTTT. It yields the protein CASSAWTGGADTQYF.

This clonotype was detected only a few times. J is TRBJ2-7 and V is TRBV5-6; D not resolved. The germline V and J ends were trimmed by 4 bases and 0 bases, with 20 bases remaining between them. CDR1 is SGHDT, CDR2 YYEEEE, per germline. This CDR3 has 17 residues. CDR3: CASSPISSRSNSYEQYF. In nucleotides, the CDR3 is TGTGCCAGCAGCCCTATCTCATCCCGGTCGAACTCCTACGAGCAGTACTTC.

This clonotype was observed at least ten times. The chain uses TRBV12-3 or TRBV12-4 and TRBJ1-2, with 9 bases matching TRBD1. The CDR3 extends over 14 amino acids. Losses at the gene ends were 6 bases for V and 3 bases for J; bases not matched to a gene: 5. The CDR3 sequence is CASSPRTGDYGYTF. The CDR3 DNA is TGTGCCAGCAGCCCCCGGACAGGGGACTATGGCTACACCTTC.

This clonotype has ten or more counts. This chain joins TRBV18 and TRBJ2-1, with TRBD2 identical over 9 bases. Germline assignment: CDR1 KGHSH and CDR2 LQKENI. The CDR3 sequence is 16 residues long. V lost 4 bases, J lost 4 bases, and 8 bases stayed unmatched. In DNA form, the CDR3 reads TGTGCCAGCTCACTTTTAGCGGGGGTGTATTACAATGAGCAGTTCTTC. Translated, it gives CASSLLAGVYYNEQFF. Full variable domain (rest looked up from reference TRBV18 and TRBJ2-1): NAGVMQNPRHLVRRRGQEARLRCSPMKGHSHVYWYRQLPEEGLKFMVYLQKENIIDESGMPKERFSAEFPKEGPSILRIQQVVRGDSAAYFCASSLLAGVYYNEQFFGPGTRLTVL.

This clonotype was picked up many times. The genes are TRBV4-2 and TRBJ2-3, with 7 bases lining up with TRBD2. V was clipped by 3 bases and J by 5 bases; unmatched bases: 14. The CDR3 spans 17 residues. Germline CDR1 reads LGHNA; CDR2 reads YNFKEQ. The CDR3 is CASSHPLGRGNIDTQYF. In nucleotides, the CDR3 is TGTGCCAGCAGCCACCCCCTCGGGCGGGGGAACATAGATACGCAGTATTTT.

There are many counts of this clonotype. The chain's CDR3 is CASSRPGTYQETQYF. The CDR3 coding sequence is TGTGCCAGCAGCAGGCCCGGGACGTACCAAGAGACCCAGTACTTC. V usage is TRBV5-6 and J usage is TRBJ2-5; D may be TRBD1 or TRBD2 (5 bases each). V lost 4 bases and J lost 0, with 13 bases in between. Germline V gives CDR1 SGHDT, CDR2 YYEEEE. The CDR3 runs 15 residues. The whole variable domain, filled in from reference TRBV5-6 and TRBJ2-5, reads DAGVTQSPTHLIKTRGQQVTLRCSPKSGHDTVSWYQQALGQGPQFIFQYYEEEERQRGNFPDRFSGHQFPNYSSELNVNALLLGDSALYLCASSRPGTYQETQYFGPGTRLLVL.

This clonotype was seen many times. The V and J genes are TRBV5-1 and TRBJ2-4; TRBD1 aligns across 9 bases. Germline CDR1 reads SGHRS; CDR2 reads YFSETQ. The CDR3 runs to 16 residues. V lost 4 bases, J lost 1 base, and 6 bases stayed unmatched. The CDR3: CASSIGTGTAKNIQYF. In nucleotides, the CDR3 is TGCGCCAGCAGCATCGGGACAGGGACGGCCAAAAACATTCAGTACTTC. The variable domain in full, with the rest retrieved from reference TRBV5-1 and TRBJ2-4, is KAGVTQTPRYLIKTRGQQVTLSCSPISGHRSVSWYQQTPGQGLQFLFEYFSETQRNKGNFPGRFSGRQFSNSRSEMNVSTLELGDSALYLCASSIGTGTAKNIQYFGAGTRLSVL.

Details on this clonotype: This may be a read error: a much more frequent sequence differs by one nucleotide. V is TRBV20-1 and J is TRBJ2-1, with D possibly being TRBD2 (5 bases). Germline loops: CDR1 DFQATT, CDR2 SNEGSKA (reference sequence). CDR3 length equals 14 residues. V lost 5 bases and J 0 bases, leaving 11 bases between the germline ends. DNA for the CDR3: TGCAGTGCTGTGACTAACGGCTCCTACAATGAGCAGTTCTTC. Translating it yields CSAVTNGSYNEQFF.

This clonotype was seen many times. CDR3 in DNA: TGCGCCAGCAGCTTGGACGACAGCACTGAAGCTTTCTTT. It codes for CASSLDDSTEAFF. This chain links TRBV5-1 with TRBJ1-1; D is perhaps TRBD1 (5 bases). V lost 0 bases to trimming and J lost 4 bases, with 7 bases between them. The CDR3 consists of 13 residues. Per the germline V gene, CDR1 is SGHRS and CDR2 is YFSETQ.

This rearrangement joins TRBV11-2 to TRBJ2-3; 7 bases are shared with TRBD1. This CDR3 spans 18 amino acids. Germline trimming cut 2 bases from V and 2 bases from J; bases unmatched to any gene: 13. The germline gives CDR1 SGHAT, CDR2 FQNNGV. DNA for the CDR3: TGTGCCAGCAGCTTATCTCGGCTACAGGGGCTGGACACAGATACGCAGTATTTT. Amino acid sequence: CASSLSRLQGLDTDTQYF. Looking up the rest from reference TRBV11-2 and TRBJ2-3 gives the full variable domain: EAGVAQSPRYKIIEKRQSVAFWCNPISGHATLYWYQQILGQGPKLLIQFQNNGVVDDSQLPKDRFSAERLKGVDSTLKIQPAKLEDSAVYLCASSLSRLQGLDTDTQYFGPGTRLTVL.

This clonotype was detected many times. V is TRBV29-1 and J is TRBJ2-3; D unclear. CDR1 is SQVTM, CDR2 ANQGSEA, per germline. The CDR3 length is 10 residues. V shed 2 bases and J shed 6 bases, with 3 bases lying between them. The CDR3 coding sequence is TGCAGCGTTGAATCCGATACGCAGTATTTT. This encodes CSVESDTQYF.

The rearrangement uses TRBV5-4 and TRBJ2-7; D remains ambiguous. Germline CDR1 reads SGHNT; CDR2 reads YYREEE (reference sequence). Trimming removed 1 base from V and 10 bases from J, with 18 bases in between. The CDR3 totals 14 residues. The CDR3 here is CASSLSAGTPLQYF. CDR3 coding DNA: TGTGCCAGCAGCTTGAGCGCAGGAACACCTCTCCAGTACTTC.

This clonotype was seen ten or more times. The CDR3 reads CASSDYHLDEQFF. The CDR3 nucleotides read TGTGCCAGCAGTGACTACCACCTCGATGAGCAGTTCTTC. This rearrangement joins TRBV6-5 to TRBJ2-1; D is possibly TRBD2 (5 bases). Germline CDR1 is MNHEY and CDR2 is SVGAGI. This CDR3 spans 13 amino acids. V lost 5 bases, J lost 8 bases, and 13 bases lay in between.

This clonotype was seen ten or more times. CDR3 coding DNA: TGTGCCAGCAGTTTTGGTGGACAGGACTATGGCTACACCTTC. It is translated as CASSFGGQDYGYTF. The chain employs TRBV12-3 or TRBV12-4 and TRBJ1-2, with 7 bases lining up with TRBD1. The CDR3 contains 14 residues. Losses at the gene ends were 3 bases for V and 3 bases for J; bases not matched to a gene: 4.

This clonotype showed up many times. The V call is TRBV2, the J call TRBJ2-4; D is uncertain. Between the trimmed V and J ends, which lost 8 bases and 1 base, there was a span of 6 bases. CDR1 and CDR2 (germline): SNHLY, FYNNEI. CDR3 size: 12 residues. The CDR3 loop is CASGYAKNIQYF. In DNA, the CDR3 is TGTGCCAGCGGGTACGCCAAAAACATTCAGTACTTC. Based on the CDR3 plus reference TRBV2 and TRBJ2-4, the full variable domain is EPEVTQTPSHQVTQMGQEVILRCVPISNHLYFYWYRQILGQKVEFLVSFYNNEISEKSEIFDDQFSVERPDGSNFTLKIRSTKLEDSAMYFCASGYAKNIQYFGAGTRLSVL.

At least ten counts were recorded for this clonotype. V usage is TRBV12-3 or TRBV12-4 and J usage is TRBJ2-7; 7 bases are a match to TRBD2. Trimming cost V 5 bases and J 2 bases; bases outside gene matches: 6. The length of the CDR3 is 14 residues. The CDR3 sequence is CASSPGLGAYEQYF. The CDR3 DNA sequence: TGTGCCAGCAGTCCCGGACTAGGGGCCTACGAGCAGTACTTC.

At least ten counts were recorded for this clonotype. This chain's CDR3 is CASGAAAFF. The CDR3 bases are TGTGCCAGCGGGGCGGCAGCTTTCTTT. This chain uses TRBV2 with TRBJ1-1; D is possibly TRBD1 (5 bases). The CDR3 loop spans 9 amino acids. Trimming stripped 8 bases from V and 10 bases from J, with 8 bases between. Germline CDR1 is SNHLY and CDR2 is FYNNEI.